Below are 29 T cell receptor beta chains sequenced from a single sample in a study of cytomegalovirus exposure and HLA in healthy donors. PCR primers comprised 60 Vbeta and 13 Jbeta primers. Sequencing was performed with immunoSEQ multiplex PCR; in TCRdb, only in-frame clones are kept and a portion is missing. The data contain about 220,000 clones, approximately 80% of them singletons. Sequenced: PBMCs. The receptors here all came from a boy between 2 and 10 years old in good health and CMV-seronegative.

V is TRBV10-3 and J is TRBJ2-3; 11 bases fit TRBD2. The J segment lost 4 bases and the V segment lost 6 bases, leaving 6 bases of the junction unmatched. The CDR3 is 15 residues long. Looked up from germline, CDR1 is ENHRY and CDR2 is SYGVKD. The CDR3 here is CAIRPLAGGPDTQYF. CDR3 sequence (DNA): TGTGCCATCAGACCTTTAGCGGGGGGGCCAGATACGCAGTATTTT.

This rearrangement joins TRBV14 to TRBJ1-2; 7 nucleotides match TRBD1. Germline trimming cut 2 bases from V and 4 bases from J; bases unmatched to any gene: 7. Germline-derived CDR1 and CDR2 are SGHDN and FVKESK. The CDR3 extends over 15 amino acids. The CDR3 coding sequence is TGTGCCAGCAGCCAAACGCAGACAGGGAGCTATGGCTACACCTTC. It yields the protein CASSQTQTGSYGYTF.

This sequence joins TRBV6-7 and TRBJ2-3; TRBD1 is a possible D gene (8 bases). TRBV6-7 is assigned to the ORF class and has an uncertain function. Trimming left V 0 bases short and J 2 bases short, with 27 bases between. This CDR3 is built from 21 residues. The CDR3 region has the DNA TGTGCCAGCAGTTACTCCACCCGGACAGGGCCAAAGGGGGGGAACACAGATACGCAGTATTTT. Translating it yields CASSYSTRTGPKGGNTDTQYF.

The chain employs TRBV7-6 and TRBJ2-3, with 12 bases fitting TRBD2. CDR1 is SGHVS and CDR2 is FNYEAQ in the germline V gene. This CDR3 is 19 amino acids long. V shed 1 base, J shed 2 bases, and the junction held 10 bases outside the gene matches. DNA of the CDR3: TGTGCCAGCAGCTTAGAGATAGGGACTAGCGGGCCTCCCACAGATACGCAGTATTTT. This codes for CASSLEIGTSGPPTDTQYF.

The rearrangement joins TRBV9 to TRBJ1-5; unclear D gene. Germline lookup yields CDR1 SGDLS and CDR2 YYNGEE. The CDR3 is 14 residues long. V lost 0 bases to trimming and J lost 9 bases, with 13 bases between them. This CDR3 is CASSVGTAQGPQHF. CDR3 nucleotide sequence: TGTGCCAGCAGCGTAGGCACAGCTCAAGGGCCCCAGCATTTT.

DNA for the CDR3: TGTGCCAGCAGCCACAGGGGTTCTGAAGCTTTCTTT. This gives the protein CASSHRGSEAFF. The rearrangement joins TRBV6-5 to TRBJ1-1, with 7 bases aligning to TRBD1. This CDR3 is 12 amino acids long. Trimming cost V 6 bases and J 6 bases; bases outside gene matches: 4. Germline V gene lookup returns CDR1 MNHEY and CDR2 SVGAGI.

The chain uses TRBV6-1 and TRBJ1-5; D possibly corresponds to TRBD1 (5 bases). Germline CDR1 reads MNHNS; CDR2 reads SASEGT. There are 12 residues in the CDR3. Trimming removed 5 bases from V and 8 bases from J, with 10 bases in between. CDR3 sequence reads: CASSTAGEPQHF. The CDR3 DNA follows: TGTGCCAGCAGTACCGCGGGGGAGCCCCAGCATTTT.

V is TRBV6-5 and J is TRBJ2-7; 10 positions agree with TRBD2. Trimming cost V 5 bases and J 0 bases; bases outside gene matches: 4. This CDR3 is built from 15 residues. Germline V gene lookup returns CDR1 MNHEY and CDR2 SVGAGI. The CDR3 reads CASSHRLAGSYEQYF. The CDR3 coding sequence is TGTGCCAGCAGTCACAGACTAGCGGGCTCCTACGAGCAGTACTTC.

The rearrangement joins TRBV7-8 to TRBJ2-7; possibly TRBD1 for D (5 bases). V gave up 2 bases and J gave up 4 bases, with 15 bases separating them. CDR1 SGHVS and CDR2 FQNEAQ come from the germline V gene. The CDR3 extends over 15 amino acids. Here the CDR3 DNA reads TGTGCCAGCAGCTTAATGGGCAGGGCCTCGTACGAGCAGTACTTC. Translated: CASSLMGRASYEQYF.

V usage is TRBV27 and J usage is TRBJ2-1; TRBD2 matches 8 bases. CDR1 and CDR2 from the germline V gene are MNHEY and SMNVEV (reference sequence). This CDR3 spans 12 amino acids. The CDR3 sequence is CVAGSTYNEQFF. The CDR3 coding sequence is TGTGTAGCGGGATCAACCTACAATGAGCAGTTCTTC.

The chain has TRBV9 and TRBJ2-1; possible D gene TRBD1, 6 bases. The V end lost 3 bases, the J end lost 0 bases, and 31 bases lay between the germline ends. The CDR3 covers 22 residues. Germline V gene lookup returns CDR1 SGDLS and CDR2 YYNGEE. The CDR3 loop reads CASSAHQGSWGQVHSSYNEQFF. Here the CDR3 DNA reads TGTGCCAGCAGCGCACACCAGGGGTCTTGGGGTCAAGTTCATAGCTCCTACAATGAGCAGTTCTTC.

The chain carries TRBV27 and TRBJ1-1; TRBD1 is a possible D gene (5 bases). The CDR3 has 16 residues. Trimming cost V 1 base and J 2 bases, with 14 bases left between them. Germline V gene data show CDR1 as MNHEY and CDR2 as SMNVEV (reference sequence). This chain's CDR3 is CASSLYWGGINTEAFF. In DNA, the CDR3 is TGTGCCAGCAGTTTATATTGGGGGGGGATTAACACTGAAGCTTTCTTT.

J is TRBJ1-2 and V is TRBV11-2; no clear D gene. Germline CDR1 SGHAT, CDR2 FQNNGV. The length of the CDR3 is 14 residues. Trimming stripped 5 bases from V and 7 bases from J, with 17 bases between. Here the CDR3 DNA reads TGTGCCAGCAGCCCAGGAGGGATTACGGGTGGCTACACCTTC. This encodes CASSPGGITGGYTF.

This chain connects TRBV9 to TRBJ2-3, with 7 bases fitting TRBD2. CDR3 length equals 17 residues. V shed 0 bases, J shed 3 bases, and the junction held 10 bases outside the gene matches. Germline V gene lookup returns CDR1 SGDLS and CDR2 YYNGEE. The CDR3 region has the DNA TGTGCCAGCAGCGTAGCCCCTTGGGGGGGTCGGACAGATACGCAGTATTTT. It specifies CASSVAPWGGRTDTQYF.

The J gene is TRBJ1-1, the V gene TRBV12-5; perhaps TRBD1 as D (5 bases). CDR3 size: 15 residues. Trimming removed 2 bases at V and 0 bases at J, with 10 bases between. Germline V gene lookup returns CDR1 LGHNT and CDR2 FRNRAP. CDR3: CASGLYPDMNTEAFF. The CDR3 DNA sequence: TGTGCTAGTGGTTTGTACCCGGACATGAACACTGAAGCTTTCTTT.

In its sample, this clone was seen once. This chain links TRBV4-2 with TRBJ1-1; D is possibly TRBD1 (5 bases). CDR3 length equals 16 residues. V dropped 0 bases and J dropped 4 bases, with 15 bases sitting between them. Germline assignment: CDR1 LGHNA and CDR2 YNFKEQ. The CDR3 nucleotides are TGTGCCAGCAGCCAAGATGCACCAGGGTCGGCCACTGAAGCTTTCTTT. Translation gives CASSQDAPGSATEAFF.

The chain uses TRBV10-3 and TRBJ2-7; D possibly corresponds to TRBD1 (7 bases). The CDR3 sequence is 14 residues long. The V gene lost 6 bases and the J gene lost 3 bases, with 15 bases spanning the gap. Germline V gives CDR1 ENHRY, CDR2 SYGVKD. The chain's CDR3 is CAIRAQGGRYEQYF. CDR3 DNA: TGTGCCATCAGGGCCCAGGGGGGACGCTACGAGCAGTACTTC.

The chain joins TRBV29-1 to TRBJ1-3, with D possibly being TRBD1 (6 bases). The V end lost 5 bases, the J end lost 0 bases, and 11 bases lay between the germline ends. This CDR3 is built from 14 residues. In germline, CDR1 is SQVTM, CDR2 ANQGSEA. This CDR3 is CSVRGQYSGNTIYF. CDR3 sequence (DNA): TGCAGCGTTCGAGGACAGTACTCTGGAAACACCATATATTTT.

V and J are TRBV6-1 and TRBJ2-5; D may be TRBD2 (7 bases). This CDR3 has 15 amino acids. The V gene's germline CDR1 is MNHNS and CDR2 SASEGT. Trimming cost V 7 bases and J 4 bases, with 19 bases left between them. CDR3 DNA sequence: TGTGCCAGCACCGAGCCGGGGCGGGGGCGAGAGACCCAGTACTTC. Amino acids: CASTEPGRGRETQYF.

The rearrangement joins TRBV5-1 to TRBJ2-7, with 8 nucleotides matching TRBD1. This CDR3 has 16 amino acids. CDR1 and CDR2 (germline): SGHRS, YFSETQ. V was pared by 0 bases and J by 6 bases, with 11 bases of the junction left unmatched. CDR3 bases: TGCGCCAGCAGCTTGGAAGCGGCAGGGGGCTCTATCGAGCAGTACTTC. It translates to CASSLEAAGGSIEQYF.

This sequence joins TRBV6-5 and TRBJ2-5; D gene unclear. Germline lookup yields CDR1 MNHEY and CDR2 SVGAGI. CDR3 length equals 13 residues. V lost 0 bases and J lost 5, with 7 bases in between. CDR3 residues: CASSYSYRETQYF. The CDR3 DNA is TGTGCCAGCAGTTACTCGTATCGGGAGACCCAGTACTTC.

The chain has TRBV14 and TRBJ2-2; D might be TRBD1 (7 bases). This CDR3 has 15 amino acids. Germline lookup yields CDR1 SGHDN and CDR2 FVKESK. V gave up 4 bases and J gave up 4 bases, with 13 bases separating them. The CDR3 coding sequence is TGTGCCAGCAGCCCCAGGGGGGTTCTCACCGGGGAGCTGTTTTTT. Translated: CASSPRGVLTGELFF.

This chain connects TRBV9 to TRBJ2-2, with 8 bases that match TRBD2. With V trimmed by 4 bases and J by 5 bases, 4 bases remained unmatched. The CDR3 is 14 amino acids. Germline V gives CDR1 SGDLS, CDR2 YYNGEE. DNA for the CDR3: TGTGCCAGCAGCCGGGGGGGCGATACCGGGGAGCTGTTTTTT. Its translation is CASSRGGDTGELFF.

This sequence joins TRBV7-9 and TRBJ2-5, with TRBD2 identical over 8 bases. V shed 7 bases and J 4 bases; nucleotides not matched to a gene: 11. This CDR3 contains 15 residues. Germline V lookup: CDR1 SEHNR, CDR2 FQNEAQ (reference sequence). This CDR3 is CASTISGTIRETQYF. In nucleotides, the CDR3 is TGTGCCAGCACCATTAGCGGGACGATACGAGAGACCCAGTACTTC.

This chain uses TRBV29-1 with TRBJ2-1; 9 bases match TRBD2. This CDR3 is 13 amino acids long. Germline V gene sequence: CDR1 SQVTM, CDR2 ANQGSEA. V lost 4 bases and J lost 4; bases outside the gene matches: 2. The CDR3 DNA reads as TGCAGCGTTGTTCTAGCGGGGTACAATGAGCAGTTCTTC. It yields the protein CSVVLAGYNEQFF.

This sequence joins TRBV6-5 and TRBJ1-1, with D uncertain. The CDR3 covers 15 residues. Germline V gene data show CDR1 as MNHEY and CDR2 as SVGAGI. Trimming removed 0 bases at V and 1 base at J, with 9 bases between. The CDR3 DNA sequence: TGTGCCAGCAGTTACTCGATCTATGGGAACACTGAAGCTTTCTTT. Protein: CASSYSIYGNTEAFF.

The V call is TRBV19, the J call TRBJ2-7, with TRBD2 matching over 10 bases. CDR1 is LNHDA, CDR2 SQIVND, per germline (reference sequence). The CDR3 consists of 15 residues. Trimming took 4 bases from V and 4 from J; bases not matched to a gene: 7. DNA of the CDR3: TGTGCCAGTAGTACCTCTAGCGGGAGCCAGTACGAGCAGTACTTC. Its translation: CASSTSSGSQYEQYF.

This clone was recorded only once. V gene TRBV4-1 combines with J gene TRBJ1-2; possibly TRBD1 for D (5 bases). The V end was cut by 3 bases, the J end by 7 bases, with 15 bases between. This CDR3 has 14 residues. Germline CDR1 and CDR2: MGHRA and YSYEKL. CDR3 in amino acids: CASSQITGPRGYTF. The CDR3 DNA reads as TGCGCCAGCAGCCAGATCACAGGTCCACGTGGCTACACCTTC.

This clone was seen a few times. The V and J genes are TRBV4-1 and TRBJ2-7; a possible D gene is TRBD2 (6 bases). This CDR3 region has 13 residues. The V gene lost 7 bases and the J gene lost 6 bases, with 16 bases spanning the gap. CDR1 MGHRA and CDR2 YSYEKL come from the germline V gene. DNA for the CDR3: TGCGCCAGCACCCGAACGGGGGTAGGCGAGCAGTACTTC. Amino acid sequence: CASTRTGVGEQYF.